The 7 T cell receptor beta chains presented below share a single source sample, sequenced in a study of blood T cell repertoires in COVID-19. The method was immunoSEQ multiplex PCR; TCRdb's version includes in-frame clones alone and lacks a portion of them. The data show about 380,000 clones, 70% to 90% seen once. The sample was PBMCs or T cells enriched from blood (not recorded which). Receptor source: a woman aged 18-30 years who had recovered from COVID-19.

V gene TRBV7-8 combines with J gene TRBJ1-1; perhaps TRBD1 as D (5 bases). CDR3 length: 16 residues. Germline V gene sequence: CDR1 SGHVS, CDR2 FQNEAQ. The V end was cut by 5 bases, the J end by 5 bases, with 21 bases between. This chain's CDR3 is CASSNPLGGSGTEAFF. The CDR3 coding sequence is TGTGCCAGCAGCAACCCCCTCGGGGGTTCTGGAACTGAAGCTTTCTTT.

The rearrangement joins TRBV9 to TRBJ1-1; D unresolved. The V and J ends lost 3 bases and 13 bases respectively, with 13 bases between them. The CDR3 spans 11 residues. Germline CDR1 and CDR2: SGDLS and YYNGEE. This chain's CDR3 is CASSAPGRHFF. CDR3 DNA: TGTGCCAGCAGCGCACCCGGGAGGCATTTCTTT.

V usage is TRBV2 and J usage is TRBJ2-7; weak D call: TRBD2 (6 bases). The germline gives CDR1 SNHLY, CDR2 FYNNEI. V was trimmed by 5 bases and J by 3 bases, leaving 8 bases between them. There are 12 residues in the CDR3. CDR3 sequence reads: CASSLGGYEQYF. The CDR3 coding sequence is TGTGCCAGCAGTTTGGGAGGCTACGAGCAGTACTTC.

The chain employs TRBV29-1 and TRBJ1-4; D may be TRBD1 (6 bases). This CDR3 comprises 16 residues. Germline V gene lookup returns CDR1 SQVTM and CDR2 ANQGSEA. The ends were cut back, 3 bases at V and 1 base at J, with 15 bases in the middle. The CDR3 bases are TGCAGCGTTGAGGGAGCAGGGGAGGGAACTAATGAAAAACTGTTTTTT. As protein: CSVEGAGEGTNEKLFF. The full variable domain, its missing parts supplied by reference TRBV29-1 and TRBJ1-4, is SAVISQKPSRDICQRGTSLTIQCQVDSQVTMMFWYRQQPGQSLTLIATANQGSEATYESGFVIDKFPISRPNLTFSTLTVSNMSPEDSSIYLCSVEGAGEGTNEKLFFGSGTQLSVL.

On this clone: At one end, the junction sequence differs from germline, possibly due to a read error. The chain is built from TRBV28 and TRBJ1-6, with TRBD1 matching over 10 bases. Germline CDR1 reads MDHEN; CDR2 reads SYDVKM. CDR3 length: 11 amino acids. The CDR3 bases are TGTGCCAGCAGTTCCACCGGGACAGGGGTATTC. Translated: CASSSTGTGVF.

The chain links TRBV3-1 (or the pseudogene TRBV3-2) to TRBJ2-5; D is perhaps TRBD2 (7 bases). CDR3 length equals 15 residues. The germline V gene encodes CDR1 LGHDT and CDR2 YNNKEL (reference sequence). Trimming stripped 4 bases from V and 5 bases from J, with 17 bases between. The CDR3 bases are TGTGCCAGCAGCCCACCTTGGGCGGGGGCCGAGACCCAGTACTTC. It is translated as CASSPPWAGAETQYF.

The chain carries TRBV29-1 and TRBJ1-1, with D possibly TRBD1 on 6 matching bases. The CDR3 loop spans 13 amino acids. Germline assignment: CDR1 SQVTM and CDR2 ANQGSEA. V lost 4 bases, J lost 1 base, and 10 bases lay in between. CDR3 sequence (DNA): TGCAGCGTTGGGGGACAAAGGAACACTGAAGCTTTCTTT. It codes for CSVGGQRNTEAFF.